The 9 T cell receptor beta chains listed next were all sequenced from one sample in a study of T cell responses to AZD1222 COVID-19 vaccine. The data were produced by immunoSEQ multiplex PCR, yet TCRdb's version contains in-frame clones alone and is incomplete. The table has about 99,000 clones, approximately 90% seen once. The sequenced sample was peripheral blood, obtained 28 days after the second AZD1222 dose. The receptors were sampled from an adult who received the AZD1222 COVID-19 vaccine.

This chain joins TRBV10-3 and TRBJ1-2; 7 nucleotides agree with TRBD1. The germline V gene has CDR1 ENHRY and CDR2 SYGVKD. The CDR3 has 14 amino acids. V shed 4 bases and J 0 bases; nucleotides not matched to a gene: 2. The CDR3 DNA reads as TGTGCCATCAGTGCCGGGACAGCTAACTATGGCTACACCTTC. Protein sequence: CAISAGTANYGYTF.

This chain joins TRBV6-5 and TRBJ2-3; D unresolved. Trimming removed 5 bases at V and 2 bases at J, with 11 bases between. Germline V gene sequence: CDR1 MNHEY, CDR2 SVGAGI. The CDR3 extends over 14 amino acids. CDR3 bases: TGTGCCAGCAGTCGAGTTCTTTACACAGATACGCAGTATTTT. Its translation: CASSRVLYTDTQYF.

The chain is built from TRBV30 and TRBJ2-5; D might be TRBD2 (6 bases). The length of the CDR3 is 13 residues. Germline CDR1 is GTSNPN and CDR2 is SVGIG (reference sequence). The V gene lost 4 bases and the J gene lost 1 base, with 10 bases spanning the gap. As DNA, the CDR3 is TGTGCCTGGAACCGGGGGATCCAAGAGACCCAGTACTTC. Its protein product is CAWNRGIQETQYF.

The chain has TRBV10-1 and TRBJ1-6; 9 nucleotides agree with TRBD1. CDR3 length equals 14 residues. The V and J ends lost 5 bases and 7 bases, in that order; junction bases with no gene match: 3. Per germline, CDR1 WNHNN and CDR2 SYGVQD (reference sequence). CDR3 sequence reads: CASSHGTGNSPLHF. In DNA, the CDR3 is TGCGCCAGCAGTCACGGGACAGGGAATTCACCCCTCCACTTT.

This clone was detected once. The CDR3 DNA reads TGTGCCAGCAGCTTAGCTAGCGGTTACTACAATGAGCAGTTCTTC. It specifies CASSLASGYYNEQFF. J is TRBJ2-1 and V is TRBV13; 7 bases are shared with TRBD2. Germline assignment: CDR1 PRHDT and CDR2 FYEKMQ (reference sequence). V lost 1 base, J lost 3 bases, and 3 bases stayed unmatched. There are 15 residues in the CDR3.

This chain connects TRBV28 to TRBJ1-3; D is perhaps TRBD1 (5 bases). CDR1 is MDHEN, CDR2 SYDVKM, per germline. The CDR3 covers 15 residues. V dropped 5 bases and J dropped 0 bases, with 11 bases sitting between them. CDR3: CASSTGGVSGNTIYF. The CDR3, as DNA: TGTGCCAGCAGTACCGGGGGGGTCTCTGGAAACACCATATATTTT.

The chain joins TRBV27 to TRBJ1-2, with 10 positions matching TRBD1. V was clipped by 6 bases and J by 5 bases; unmatched bases: 6. Germline CDR1 reads MNHEY; CDR2 reads SMNVEV (reference sequence). The CDR3 covers 14 residues. The CDR3 loop is CASRRTGQGYGYTF. CDR3 coding DNA: TGTGCCAGCAGACGAACGGGACAGGGGTATGGCTACACCTTC.

The chain joins TRBV6-2 or TRBV6-3 to TRBJ2-3; D uncertain. The germline gives CDR1 MNHEY, CDR2 SVGEGT. V lost 0 bases, J lost 5 bases, and 6 bases lay in between. There are 13 residues in the CDR3. The CDR3 region is CASSYSMGDTQYF. CDR3 nucleotide sequence: TGTGCCAGCAGTTACTCGATGGGAGATACGCAGTATTTT.

The chain combines TRBV7-6 with TRBJ2-1, with D perhaps TRBD2 (6 bases). Trimming left V 3 bases short and J 5 bases short, with 11 bases between. The CDR3 runs 14 residues. CDR1 is SGHVS and CDR2 is FNYEAQ in the germline V gene. The CDR3 region has the DNA TGTGCCAGCAGCTTTGTTCCGGGGGACAATGAGCAGTTCTTC. Translating gives CASSFVPGDNEQFF.